The rows below give T cell receptor beta chains drawn from one sample of a study of cytomegalovirus exposure and HLA in healthy donors. Assay: immunoSEQ multiplex PCR; the TCRdb copy retains only in-frame clones and omits some. The sample comprises fewer than 200,000 clones, roughly 80% of which are singletons, and 2% to 2.5% rests with the top ten. Material: PBMCs. The receptor source for this set is a female donor in good health and CMV-seronegative. The CDR3 runs from the conserved cysteine through the conserved F or W. The D gene is left open where the match is weak. Rows give clone size only sometimes, using once, few, many, or a class for an expanded clone.

J | V | size | D | DNA | CDR3
TRBJ1-3 | TRBV2 | NA | NA | TGTGCCAGCAGTGCTAGGCAGGGCTGGCCAAACACCATATATTTT | CASSARQGWPNTIYF
TRBJ2-1 | TRBV6-5 | NA | TRBD2 | TGTGCCAGCACCCCCAAGACTAGCGTTTACAATGAGCAGTTCTTC | CASTPKTSVYNEQFF
TRBJ2-2 | TRBV6-5 | few | NA | TGTGCCAGCAGTTATAGTCTTAGGGGGTCCGGGGAGCTGTTTTTT | CASSYSLRGSGELFF
TRBJ1-1 | TRBV19 | once | NA | TGTGCCAGTAGTATTGTTGGAGGGCCCACTGAAGCTTTCTTT | CASSIVGGPTEAFF
TRBJ1-4 | TRBV19 | few | NA | TGTGCCAGTACGAGAGGACAGCGTAATGAAAAACTGTTTTTT | CASTRGQRNEKLFF
TRBJ2-6 | TRBV6-5 | NA | NA | TGTGCCAGCAGTTACCAGGGGTCCGGGGCCAACGTCCTGACTTTC | CASSYQGSGANVLTF
TRBJ2-1 | TRBV7-8 | NA | TRBD2 | TGTGCCAGCAGCTTAAGACGTCTGACCGCGGGAGGCAATGAGCAGTTCTTC | CASSLRRLTAGGNEQFF
TRBJ2-7 | TRBV7-2 | NA | NA | TGTGCCAGCAGCTTAGTGGGCGGGGCTCGGGAGCAGTACTTC | CASSLVGGAREQYF
TRBJ1-1 | TRBV5-5 | NA | NA | TGTGCCAGCAGCTTGGGAGGGAATCCTGAAGCTTTCTTT | CASSLGGNPEAFF
TRBJ2-1 | TRBV30 | NA | TRBD1 | TGTGCCTGGAGTCCCTTGACAGGGGGGCAGTTCTTC | CAWSPLTGGQFF
TRBJ2-3 | TRBV5-5 | NA | NA | TGTGCCAGCAGCTTGGCGGGAACTAGCACAGATACGCAGTATTTT | CASSLAGTSTDTQYF
TRBJ2-7 | TRBV6-1 | NA | TRBD2 | TGTGCCAGCAGTAAAATAGCGGGGGGCTACGAGCAGTACTTC | CASSKIAGGYEQYF
TRBJ2-4 | TRBV11-3 | once | TRBD2 | TGTGCCAGCAGCTTAGTGAAACTAGCGGGAGACAGAAACATTCAGTACTTC | CASSLVKLAGDRNIQYF
TRBJ2-2 | TRBV25-1 | NA | NA | TGTGCCAGCAGTGACACGGGACTTCTCACCGGGGAGCTGTTTTTT | CASSDTGLLTGELFF
TRBJ1-1 | TRBV30 | few | TRBD1 | TGTGCCTGGAGTTCCTCCCGGACAGGGAGGGCTTTCTTT | CAWSSSRTGRAFF
TRBJ1-2 | TRBV19 | NA | TRBD1 | TGTGCCAGTAGTATTGGGACAGGGTCTAACTATGGCTACACCTTC | CASSIGTGSNYGYTF
TRBJ2-1 | TRBV18 | NA | TRBD2 | TGTGCCAGCTCAGCAGGAGGGACTAGCGGGAGCGATGAGCAGTTCTTC | CASSAGGTSGSDEQFF
TRBJ1-1 | TRBV5-5 | once | NA | TGTGCCAGCAGTAGTCAGGGGTACACTGAAGCTTTCTTT | CASSSQGYTEAFF
TRBJ1-3 | TRBV19 | few | NA | TGTGCCAGTAGTCCCTACGGAAACACCATATATTTT | CASSPYGNTIYF
TRBJ2-7 | TRBV4-1 | NA | TRBD2 | TGCGCCAGCAGCCAGGGACTAGCGGGGGGCCCCTACGAGCAGTACTTC | CASSQGLAGGPYEQYF
TRBJ2-1 | TRBV7-8 | NA | TRBD2 | TGTGCCAGCAGCTTTCCGGGGGAGGGCAATGAGCAGTTCTTC | CASSFPGEGNEQFF
TRBJ2-2 | TRBV30 | NA | NA | TGTGCCTGGAATCGGGAGAACACCGGGGAGCTGTTTTTT | CAWNRENTGELFF
TRBJ2-2 | TRBV30 | NA | NA | TGTGCCTGGAGTGTACTGGGCGGGTGGGGCACCGGGGAGCTGTTTTTT | CAWSVLGGWGTGELFF
TRBJ2-7 | TRBV9 | few | TRBD2 | TGTGCCCGGGGGGGCGTTCCCTACGAGCAGTACTTC | CARGGVPYEQYF
TRBJ2-7 | TRBV7-2 | NA | TRBD2 | TGTGCCAGCAGTCAAGGACTAGCGGAGGAGCAGTACTTC | CASSQGLAEEQYF
TRBJ2-7 | TRBV30 | NA | TRBD2 | TGTGCCTGGAGTGAGGATAGCGGGGGCCTCTACGAGCAGTACTTC | CAWSEDSGGLYEQYF
TRBJ1-1 | TRBV30 | NA | NA | TGTGCCTGGAGTCCACGAGGGGGGGGGTGGACTGAAGCTTTCTTT | CAWSPRGGGWTEAFF
TRBJ2-3 | TRBV19 | NA | TRBD1 | TGTGCCAGTAGTCCGACAGGGGCTATTACGCAGTATTTT | CASSPTGAITQYF
TRBJ2-3 | TRBV5-6 | NA | TRBD2 | TGTGCCAGCAGCTCCGGACTAGCGTGGGCAGATACGCAGTATTTT | CASSSGLAWADTQYF
TRBJ1-1 | TRBV7-6 | once | NA | TGTGCCAGCAGCTTAGAAGCGAACACTGAAGCTTTCTTT | CASSLEANTEAFF
TRBJ1-1 | TRBV5-1 | NA | NA | TGCGCCAGCAGCTTGGCGACAGGACCGAACACTGAAGCTTTCTTT | CASSLATGPNTEAFF
TRBJ1-2 | TRBV21-1 | NA | NA | TGTGCCAGCAGCACTAGGCCGTCAGGGGGCACGGTGGACTATGGCTACACCTTC | CASSTRPSGGTVDYGYTF
TRBJ1-1 | TRBV11-2 | NA | NA | TGTGCCAGCAGCTCCGACCCGACAGTGAACACTGAAGCTTTCTTT | CASSSDPTVNTEAFF
TRBJ2-3 | TRBV5-1 | NA | NA | TGCGCCAGCAGCCCGGGGTTTGGAGGCCAACGGGGCACAGATACGCAGTATTTT | CASSPGFGGQRGTDTQYF
TRBJ1-6 | TRBV6-1 | NA | TRBD1 | TGTGCCAGCAGTGATCGGACAGGGTCTGGATCACCCCTCCACTTT | CASSDRTGSGSPLHF
TRBJ2-1 | TRBV19 | NA | TRBD2 | TGTGCCAGTAGTATAGTAGCGGGGGGGCGGAGTGAGCAGTTCTTC | CASSIVAGGRSEQFF
TRBJ2-5 | TRBV6-7 | NA | NA | TGTGCCAGCAGTTACGGCGGGGACAGACAAGAGACCCAGTACTTC | CASSYGGDRQETQYF
TRBJ1-5 | TRBV18 | NA | TRBD1 | TGTGCCAGCTCGGACAGGGAAGGACAGCCCCAGCATTTT | CASSDREGQPQHF
TRBJ1-3 | TRBV30 | few | NA | TGTGCCTGGAGTGTACAAGTTGGAAACACCATATATTTT | CAWSVQVGNTIYF
TRBJ1-3 | TRBV5-1 | NA | NA | TGCGCCAGCAGCTTGTCAGGACTTGGAAACACCATATATTTT | CASSLSGLGNTIYF
TRBJ1-2 | TRBV10-2 | NA | NA | TGCGCCAGCGGAAGAGGACAGAAGTATGGCTACACCTTC | CASGRGQKYGYTF